Detailed here is one TCR beta chain. Its antigen is unidentified. This sample is drawn from a study of OX40 agonist ivuxolimab in advanced cancers. Study as a whole: At 0.01 to 10 mg/kg, ivuxolimab was administered intravenously to patients every 2 weeks. Cohort: around 86% men, mean age 60, aged about 20 to 85. Study outcomes and limitations: Among the lowest peripheral clonal expansion occurred in 0.1-3.0 mg/kg partial responders.

TCRdb keeps only in-frame clones here, not all; method: immunoSEQ multiplex PCR. The sample includes approximately 80,000 clones, nearly 90% of them seen just once. The CDR3 is made up of 16 amino acids. V was shortened by 0 bases and J by 0 bases, with 10 bases between the two germline ends. Germline V gene data show CDR1 as SGHNT and CDR2 as YYREEE (reference sequence). Blood specimens came from baseline, cycle 4 day 1, and cycle 7 day 1. Sequenced material: CD4+ or CD8+ T cells sorted from blood, taken in a trial of the OX40 agonist ivuxolimab. The TCR sequence derives from an adult with an advanced solid tumor such as melanoma, head and neck, liver or kidney cancer. This chain links TRBV5-4 with TRBJ1-5; unclear D gene. The CDR3 is CASSLVQRYSNQPQHF. CDR3 DNA sequence: TGTGCCAGCAGCTTGGTCCAACGATATAGCAATCAGCCCCAGCATTTT. Full variable domain (missing parts from reference TRBV5-4 and TRBJ1-5): ETGVTQSPTHLIKTRGQQVTLRCSSQSGHNTVSWYQQALGQGPQFIFQYYREEENGRGNFPPRFSGLQFPNYSSELNVNALELDDSALYLCASSLVQRYSNQPQHFGDGTRLSIL.